A selection of T cell receptor beta chains follows, all from one sample in a study of human T cells and chemical hapten exposure. TCRdb re-derived calls from the RACE reads in MiXCR, one entry per CDR3 protein. The sample contains 370,000 or so distinct CDR3 sequences, about 4.4% of which appear only once. This specimen was whole blood, taken in connection with sensitization to the hapten diphenylcyclopropenone (DPC). The receptors shown here come from a woman in her fifties or sixties with alopecia areata. Some clones in this sample may be carry-over from other donors' samples. The CDR3 runs from the conserved cysteine through the conserved F or W. The D gene is left open where the match is weak. Rows may omit the clone size; those that give it use once, few, many or a size class.

clone_size,v_call,d_call,j_call,cdr3_aa
many,TRBV12-3/TRBV12-4,NA,TRBJ1-5,CASSPVQDQPQHF
few,TRBV2,NA,TRBJ1-1,CAKSTGAAFF
many,TRBV6-5,NA,TRBJ2-1,CASKAVDFPYNEQFF
few,TRBV6-2/TRBV6-3,NA,TRBJ1-5,CASSVAGSNQPQHF
NA,TRBV29-1,TRBD1,TRBJ1-2,CSVANRGGGYTF
many,TRBV11-2,NA,TRBJ1-1,CASSLAPPGLQAFF
few,TRBV6-5,NA,TRBJ1-1,CASKLREGVTEAFF
many,TRBV5-1,NA,TRBJ2-5,CASSKGPTSQETQYF
many,TRBV7-2,TRBD1,TRBJ1-2,CASSLQGADVTF
many,TRBV12-3/TRBV12-4,NA,TRBJ1-3,CASSFLVSGNTIYF
many,TRBV10-3,NA,TRBJ1-2,CAISESATANYGYTF
few,TRBV7-9,TRBD2,TRBJ2-5,CASSKGLAEETQYF
many,TRBV20-1,NA,TRBJ1-1,CSARRMNTEAFF
many,TRBV3-1,NA,TRBJ2-2,CASSQTGELFF
once,TRBV7-2,TRBD2,TRBJ2-5,CASSLTSGVSQTQYF
few,TRBV14,NA,TRBJ2-7,CASSQDRGHEQYF
few,TRBV6-6,NA,TRBJ1-1,CASSYQAGLGTEAFF
many,TRBV5-1,TRBD1,TRBJ1-1,CASSAGQGGTEAFF
NA,TRBV4-1,NA,TRBJ1-5,CASSQGGALTGSQPQHF
few,TRBV7-9,NA,TRBJ1-1,CASSLELGQVHTEAFF
many,TRBV20-1,TRBD1,TRBJ2-7,CSADDRTGDYEQYF
many,TRBV3-1,TRBD1,TRBJ2-3,CASSSKVVSRGQGTDTQYF
many,TRBV11-2,TRBD1,TRBJ2-7,CASSPLRRTGDYEQYF
NA,TRBV7-2,NA,TRBJ1-6,CASSLELNSPLHF
NA,TRBV12-3/TRBV12-4,NA,TRBJ1-1,CASSFGYANEAFF
many,TRBV27,TRBD1,TRBJ1-4,CASSGGFGEKLFF
many,TRBV3-1,NA,TRBJ2-7,CASSTLAASSYEQYF
many,TRBV12-3/TRBV12-4,NA,TRBJ1-2,CASSSQQGINGYTF
NA,TRBV7-9,TRBD2,TRBJ2-2,CATRGPSGGTNTGELFF
few,TRBV5-1,TRBD1,TRBJ1-4,CASSGGQGFPNEKLFF
few,TRBV15,TRBD1,TRBJ2-7,CATSRVPGTGRIYEQYF
few,TRBV7-9,TRBD1,TRBJ1-1,CASSLGDRRSTEAFF
many,TRBV25-1,TRBD1,TRBJ1-2,CASSPGGARGYTF
NA,TRBV5-6,NA,TRBJ1-1,CASSFPGTGTEAFF
many,TRBV5-1,NA,TRBJ2-1,CASSLFSSSYNEQFF
few,TRBV6-2/TRBV6-3,TRBD2,TRBJ2-3,CASSYPAGDSDTQYF
many,TRBV20-1,NA,TRBJ2-1,CSALYGNEQFF
many,TRBV20-1,TRBD2,TRBJ2-2,CSARPVAGNTGELFF
few,TRBV20-1,TRBD1,TRBJ2-2,CSATPDRTGELFF
many,TRBV12-3/TRBV12-4,NA,TRBJ1-1,CASSRRDGNTEAFF
NA,TRBV12-3/TRBV12-4,TRBD1,TRBJ1-3,CASSLGFGQGAGNTIYF
many,TRBV27,NA,TRBJ1-5,CASSLKQFNQPQHF
few,TRBV4-3,TRBD1,TRBJ2-1,CASSRVVGQGANEQFF
many,TRBV7-9,NA,TRBJ2-1,CASSSPIGFSSYNEQFF
NA,TRBV2,NA,TRBJ2-5,CASRTLGGETQYF
many,TRBV29-1,NA,TRBJ2-7,CSVNQFYEQYF
many,TRBV6-6,NA,TRBJ2-7,CASSSGSLWEQYF
few,TRBV29-1,TRBD2,TRBJ2-1,CSTKGGLAGSNEQFF
few,TRBV4-3,NA,TRBJ2-5,CASSQMEQETQYF
few,TRBV12-3/TRBV12-4,NA,TRBJ1-5,CASSLRAGRDQPQHF
many,TRBV10-1,NA,TRBJ1-1,CASSDQNTEAFF